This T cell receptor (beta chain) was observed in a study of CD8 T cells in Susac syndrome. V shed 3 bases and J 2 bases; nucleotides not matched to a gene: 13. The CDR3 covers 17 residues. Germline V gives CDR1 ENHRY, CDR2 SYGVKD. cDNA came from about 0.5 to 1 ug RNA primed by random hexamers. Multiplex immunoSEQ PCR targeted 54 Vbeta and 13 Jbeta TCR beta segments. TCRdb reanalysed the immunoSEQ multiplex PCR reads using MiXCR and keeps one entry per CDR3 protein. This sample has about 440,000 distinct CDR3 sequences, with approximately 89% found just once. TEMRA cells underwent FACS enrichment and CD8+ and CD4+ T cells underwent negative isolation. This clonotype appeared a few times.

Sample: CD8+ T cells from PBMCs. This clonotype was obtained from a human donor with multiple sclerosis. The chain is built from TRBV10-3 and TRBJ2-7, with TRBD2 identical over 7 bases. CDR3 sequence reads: CAISDPGAGLRAYEQYF. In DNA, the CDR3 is TGTGCCATCAGTGACCCGGGAGCGGGACTCAGGGCCTACGAGCAGTACTTC.